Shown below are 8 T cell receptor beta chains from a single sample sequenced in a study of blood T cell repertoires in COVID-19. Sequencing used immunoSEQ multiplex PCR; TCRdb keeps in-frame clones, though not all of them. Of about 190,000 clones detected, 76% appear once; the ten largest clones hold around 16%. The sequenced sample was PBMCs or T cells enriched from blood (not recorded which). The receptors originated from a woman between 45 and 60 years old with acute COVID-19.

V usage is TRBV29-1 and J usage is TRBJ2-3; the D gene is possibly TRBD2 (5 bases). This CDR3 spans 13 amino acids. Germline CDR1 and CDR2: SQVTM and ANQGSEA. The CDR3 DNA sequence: TGCACCTCCCGGGGATTCTGCACAGATACGCAGTATTTT. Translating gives CTSRGFCTDTQYF.

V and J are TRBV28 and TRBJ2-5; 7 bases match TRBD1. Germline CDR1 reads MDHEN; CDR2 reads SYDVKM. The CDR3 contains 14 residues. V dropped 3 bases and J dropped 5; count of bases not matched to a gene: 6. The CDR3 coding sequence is TGTGCCAGCAGTTTTATAGGGGGCTGGGAGACCCAGTACTTC. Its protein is CASSFIGGWETQYF.

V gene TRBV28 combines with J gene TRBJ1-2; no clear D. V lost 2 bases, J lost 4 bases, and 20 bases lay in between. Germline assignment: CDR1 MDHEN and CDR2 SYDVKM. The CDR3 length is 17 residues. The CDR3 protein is CASSLGAVGERGYGYTF. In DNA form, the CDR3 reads TGTGCCAGCAGTTTAGGTGCGGTCGGGGAGCGAGGCTATGGCTACACCTTC.

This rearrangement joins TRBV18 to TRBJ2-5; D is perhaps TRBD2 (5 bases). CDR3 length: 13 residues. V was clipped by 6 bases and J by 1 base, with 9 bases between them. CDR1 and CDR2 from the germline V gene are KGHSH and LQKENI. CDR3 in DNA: TGTGCCAGCTCCTACGGGGTCCAAGAGACCCAGTACTTC. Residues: CASSYGVQETQYF.

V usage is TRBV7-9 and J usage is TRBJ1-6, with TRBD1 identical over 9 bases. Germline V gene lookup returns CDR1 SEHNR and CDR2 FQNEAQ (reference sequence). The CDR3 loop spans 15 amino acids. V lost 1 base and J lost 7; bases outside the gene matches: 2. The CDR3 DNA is TGTGCCAGCAGCTTAGGGGACAGGGAGAATTCACCCCTCCACTTT. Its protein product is CASSLGDRENSPLHF.

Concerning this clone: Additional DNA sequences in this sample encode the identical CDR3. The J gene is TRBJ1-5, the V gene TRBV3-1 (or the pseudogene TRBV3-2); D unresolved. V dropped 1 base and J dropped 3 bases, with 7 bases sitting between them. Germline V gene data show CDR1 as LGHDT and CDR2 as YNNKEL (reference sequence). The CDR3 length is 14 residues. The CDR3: CASSQAGYNQPQHF. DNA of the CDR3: TGTGCCAGCAGCCAAGCAGGATACAATCAGCCCCAGCATTTT.

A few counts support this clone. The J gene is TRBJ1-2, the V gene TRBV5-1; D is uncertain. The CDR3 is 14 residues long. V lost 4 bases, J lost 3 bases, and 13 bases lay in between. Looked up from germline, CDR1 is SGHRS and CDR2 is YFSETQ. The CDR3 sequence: CASSDENRDYGYTF. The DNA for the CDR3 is TGCGCCAGCAGCGATGAAAATCGGGACTATGGCTACACCTTC.

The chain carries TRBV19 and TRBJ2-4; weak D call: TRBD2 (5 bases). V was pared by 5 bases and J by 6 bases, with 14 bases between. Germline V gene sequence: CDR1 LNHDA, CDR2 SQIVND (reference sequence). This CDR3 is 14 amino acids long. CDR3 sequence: CASSSPQSGNIQYF. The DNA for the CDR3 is TGTGCCAGTAGTTCCCCTCAGAGCGGAAACATTCAGTACTTC. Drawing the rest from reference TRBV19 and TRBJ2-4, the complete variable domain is DGGITQSPKYLFRKEGQNVTLSCEQNLNHDAMYWYRQDPGQGLRLIYYSQIVNDFQKGDIAEGYSVSREKKESFPLTVTSAQKNPTAFYLCASSSPQSGNIQYFGAGTRLSVL.